This passage covers 27 T cell receptor beta chains from one sample sequenced in a study of CD4 and CD8 cells across lung adenocarcinoma regions listed by TCRdb under 2018. Libraries were built with PCR. For sequencing, a HiSeq X Ten was employed. TCRdb took the public reads, trimmed them with fastp at Q25, ran MiXCR for clone calling and kept in-frame beta chains. Each CDR3 protein appears once, grouped with its most common genes and DNA. For this sample the table gives 3,700 or so distinct CDR3 sequences, of which 50% to 75% were detected only once. The ten largest clones take up roughly 15% of the sample. Sequenced: CD4+ T cells from the center of a lung tumor. Read against the paper, the sample's cell subset or site label means: tumor center region. These receptors came from a male donor with lung adenocarcinoma. The CD4 and CD8 labels of this study may be unreliable.

Only one count was recorded for this clonotype. CDR3 region: CASSYSHPTYNEQFF. The CDR3 region has the DNA TGTGCCAGCAGTTACAGTCATCCTACCTACAATGAGCAGTTCTTC. The chain combines TRBV6-5 with TRBJ2-1, with D unclear. The V end was cut by 2 bases, the J end by 2 bases, with 10 bases between. This CDR3 spans 15 amino acids. Germline V lookup: CDR1 MNHEY, CDR2 SVGAGI.

This sequence joins TRBV7-2 and TRBJ2-1; TRBD2 agrees at 7 bases. The CDR3 runs 15 residues. The trim removed 5 bases at V and 5 bases at J, leaving 9 bases unmatched. Germline CDR1 SGHTA, CDR2 FQGNSA. In nucleotides, the CDR3 is TGTGCCAGCAGCCTAACATTAACTAGCGACAATGAGCAGTTCTTC. Translating gives CASSLTLTSDNEQFF.

V usage is TRBV10-1 and J usage is TRBJ1-2; D is uncertain. There are 13 residues in the CDR3. With 3 bases removed from V and 4 bases from J, the gap between germline ends came to 9 bases. Germline CDR1 reads WNHNN; CDR2 reads SYGVQD (reference sequence). The CDR3 DNA is TGCGCCAGCAGTGAAGGGCTCACCTATGGCTACACCTTC. This encodes CASSEGLTYGYTF.

This clonotype turned up a few times. This chain links TRBV7-6 with TRBJ2-1, with 13 bases fitting TRBD2. V shed 5 bases, J shed 0 bases, and the junction held 4 bases outside the gene matches. CDR3 size: 17 residues. The germline CDR1 and CDR2 sequences are SGHVS and FNYEAQ. The DNA of the CDR3 is TGTGCCAGCAGCACGGGACTAGCGGGACGCTCCTACAATGAGCAGTTCTTC. Encoded protein: CASSTGLAGRSYNEQFF.

The table lists this clonotype with a few counts. This chain joins TRBV6-1 and TRBJ2-5; 10 nucleotides agree with TRBD2. The J call is doubtful: the DNA matches TRBJ2-7 better. The CDR3 covers 14 residues. Germline assignment: CDR1 MNHNS and CDR2 SASEGT. In DNA form, the CDR3 reads TGTGCCAGCAGTGATGGACTAGCGGATTACGAGCAGTACTTC. This encodes CASSDGLADYEQYF.

The V gene is TRBV7-6, the J gene TRBJ2-5; a possible D gene is TRBD1 (5 bases). Germline CDR1 reads SGHVS; CDR2 reads FNYEAQ. The CDR3 has 14 amino acids. The CDR3 region is CAGRWGRDQETQYF. The CDR3 DNA sequence: TGTGCGGGGCGCTGGGGCCGTGACCAAGAGACCCAGTACTTC.

The chain employs TRBV6-1 and TRBJ2-1; 9 bases agree with TRBD2. The CDR3 sequence is 15 residues long. From germline, CDR1 is MNHNS and CDR2 SASEGT. The V gene end was trimmed by 8 bases and the J gene end by 0 bases; junction bases not matched to a gene: 5. CDR3 nucleotides: TGTGCCAGCGGCGGGAGGGCCCTCTCCTACAATGAGCAGTTCTTC. The encoded protein is CASGGRALSYNEQFF.

The V gene is TRBV6-1, the J gene TRBJ2-1; D is possibly TRBD1 (6 bases). CDR1 and CDR2 (germline): MNHNS, SASEGT. The CDR3 extends over 16 amino acids. V was shortened by 3 bases and J by 2 bases, with 14 bases between the two germline ends. Here the CDR3 reads CASSDLGAATYNEQFF. In DNA form, the CDR3 reads TGTGCCAGCAGTGACTTGGGGGCAGCTACCTACAATGAGCAGTTCTTC.

This chain connects TRBV6-1 to TRBJ2-1; 9 nucleotides line up with TRBD1. This CDR3 has 15 residues. The trim removed 8 bases at V and 1 base at J, leaving 6 bases unmatched. Germline CDR1 and CDR2: MNHNS and SASEGT. CDR3 coding DNA: TGTGCCAGCGGCTTGGGGACAGGGTCCTACAATGAGCAGTTCTTC. Translated, it gives CASGLGTGSYNEQFF.

This clonotype has only a few counts. In nucleotides, the CDR3 is TGTGCCAGCAGTCCCATCGGGGGACGAGCTTTCTTT. Protein: CASSPIGGRAFF. The chain has TRBV27 and TRBJ1-1, with D possibly being TRBD1 (5 bases). The CDR3 consists of 12 residues. Looked up from germline, CDR1 is MNHEY and CDR2 is SMNVEV (reference sequence). Trimming took off 5 bases at V and 10 bases at J, with 14 bases between the two ends.

This chain joins TRBV11-2 and TRBJ2-3; D is unclear. Per germline, CDR1 SGHAT and CDR2 FQNNGV. Trimming took off 1 base at V and 5 bases at J, with 4 bases between the two ends. The CDR3 is 12 residues long. The CDR3 coding sequence is TGTGCCAGCAGCTTAGGAGGAGATACGCAGTATTTT. This sequence encodes CASSLGGDTQYF.

Turning to this clonotype: With a much larger clone just one base away, this may be a read error. The conserved phenylalanine or tryptophan is not found at the CDR3 terminus, so this likely reflects a read error. This chain joins TRBV6-1 and TRBJ2-1, with 9 bases fitting TRBD2. The J call is doubtful: the DNA matches TRBJ2-5 better. CDR1 and CDR2 from the germline V gene are MNHNS and SASEGT. The CDR3 has 15 residues. This chain's CDR3 is CASKNTAGGGETQYL. The CDR3 bases are TGTGCCAGCAAAAACACGGCGGGAGGGGGAGAGACCCAGTACTTA.

This clonotype was seen a handful of times. The genes are TRBV6-1 and TRBJ2-1, with 10 bases fitting TRBD1. J gave up 5 bases and V 7 bases, and 8 bases lay outside the gene matches. CDR3 size: 15 residues. Germline V gives CDR1 MNHNS, CDR2 SASEGT. The CDR3 nucleotides are TGTGCCAGCACCCTCCGGGACAGGGGTCACAATGAGCAGTTCTTC. It translates to CASTLRDRGHNEQFF.

This sequence joins TRBV6-1 and TRBJ1-5, with a weak D call TRBD1 (6 bases). The CDR3 has 14 residues. Germline V gene lookup returns CDR1 MNHNS and CDR2 SASEGT. V lost 7 bases and J lost 7, with 17 bases in between. CDR3 sequence (DNA): TGTGCCAGCACCAGGGGTGGGGTCATGCAGCCCCAGCATTTT. It encodes CASTRGGVMQPQHF.

The chain carries TRBV10-1 and TRBJ2-5; the D is unclear. Trimming removed 0 bases from V and 3 bases from J, with 5 bases in between. The CDR3 totals 13 residues. The germline CDR1 and CDR2 sequences are WNHNN and SYGVQD (reference sequence). The CDR3 bases are TGCGCCAGCAGTGAGTCGCCCGAAGAGACCCAGTACTTC. Translation: CASSESPEETQYF.

This chain's CDR3 is CASSLKSNEQFF. As DNA, the CDR3 is TGTGCCAGCAGCTTAAAGTCCAATGAGCAGTTCTTC. The gene calls are TRBV11-2 and TRBJ2-1, with D hard to call. This CDR3 region has 12 residues. Germline CDR1 reads SGHAT; CDR2 reads FQNNGV. V was cut by 2 bases and J by 6 bases, with 5 bases left in between.

A few counts support this clonotype. The gene calls are TRBV6-1 and TRBJ2-6; TRBD2 matches 8 bases. Germline-derived CDR1 and CDR2 are MNHNS and SASEGT. The V gene end was trimmed by 5 bases and the J gene end by 2 bases; junction bases not matched to a gene: 17. This CDR3 has 20 amino acids. The CDR3 is CASSPTRAGGWVTGANVLTF. The CDR3 DNA sequence: TGTGCCAGCAGTCCTACCAGGGCGGGAGGTTGGGTGACTGGGGCCAACGTCCTGACTTTC.

The chain has TRBV11-2 and TRBJ2-5; D is perhaps TRBD2 (7 bases). The J call may be faulty, since TRBJ2-7 better matches the DNA end. Germline assignment: CDR1 SGHAT and CDR2 FQNNGV. CDR3 size: 16 residues. The CDR3 DNA follows: TGTGCCAGCAGCCAACTGGGGGCTAGCGGTTTCTACGAGCAGTACTTC. Translated, it gives CASSQLGASGFYEQYF.

This chain uses TRBV7-3 with TRBJ2-1; possible D gene TRBD2, 6 bases. Germline CDR1 SGHTA, CDR2 FQGTGA. Between the trimmed V and J ends, which lost 1 base and 6 bases, there was a span of 13 bases. The CDR3 is 15 amino acids. CDR3 DNA sequence: TGTGCCAGCAGCTTAAGGAGGGGAAGGGTCAATGAGCAGTTCTTC. Translated, it gives CASSLRRGRVNEQFF.

J is TRBJ2-5 and V is TRBV6-5, with unresolved D. The end of the DNA is better explained by TRBJ2-7, so the J call may be wrong. The CDR3 contains 15 residues. Germline CDR1 MNHEY, CDR2 SVGAGI. The DNA for the CDR3 is TGTGCCAGCAGTTACTCTCCCGCTACTACCTACGAGCAGTACTTC. This sequence encodes CASSYSPATTYEQYF.

The chain has TRBV11-3 and TRBJ1-2; D is possibly TRBD1 (5 bases). V was clipped by 5 bases and J by 5 bases, with 18 bases between them. The CDR3 is 15 amino acids. Per germline, CDR1 SGHNT and CDR2 YENEEA. This chain's CDR3 is CASSPGLRQGYGYTF. CDR3 DNA: TGTGCCAGCAGCCCGGGACTCAGGCAAGGGTATGGCTACACCTTC. Complete variable domain (other parts from reference TRBV11-3 and TRBJ1-2): EAGVVQSPRYKIIEKKQPVAFWCNPISGHNTLYWYLQNLGQGPELLIRYENEEAVDDSQLPKDRFSAERLKGVDSTLKIQPAELGDSAVYLCASSPGLRQGYGYTFGSGTRLTVV.

This chain joins TRBV11-2 and TRBJ2-1; 9 bases match TRBD2. Trimming removed 0 bases from V and 13 bases from J; junction bases left unmatched: 10. CDR3 length: 15 residues. The germline V gene has CDR1 SGHAT and CDR2 FQNNGV. The CDR3 region is CASSLDWRGGETQFF. Written as DNA, the CDR3 is TGTGCCAGCAGCTTAGATTGGCGGGGGGGTGAGACCCAGTTCTTC.

This clonotype is deemed medium-sized. V usage is TRBV7-6 and J usage is TRBJ2-7, with 10 bases that match TRBD2. Looked up from germline, CDR1 is SGHVS and CDR2 is FNYEAQ. Trimming removed 5 bases from V and 5 bases from J; junction bases left unmatched: 9. The CDR3 is made up of 15 amino acids. The CDR3 region is CASSPIAGGKNEQYF. The CDR3 DNA follows: TGTGCCAGCAGCCCTATAGCGGGAGGAAAAAACGAGCAGTACTTC.

The chain couples TRBV6-1 to TRBJ1-3; unclear D gene. From germline, CDR1 is MNHNS and CDR2 SASEGT. The CDR3 has 14 amino acids. With 8 bases removed from V and 0 bases from J, the gap between germline ends came to 11 bases. DNA of the CDR3: TGTGCCAGCCTAATTGGATTCTCTGGAAACACCATATATTTT. This encodes CASLIGFSGNTIYF.

This clonotype is labeled medium-sized. The chain couples TRBV11-3 to TRBJ2-3; 7 bases line up with TRBD2. Germline V gene sequence: CDR1 SGHNT, CDR2 YENEEA. The V gene end was trimmed by 3 bases and the J gene end by 6 bases; junction bases not matched to a gene: 12. This CDR3 has 16 residues. The CDR3 region is CASSLSVGGLGDTQYF. CDR3 coding DNA: TGTGCCAGCAGCTTGTCGGTGGGAGGGTTGGGCGATACGCAGTATTTT.

The chain joins TRBV5-1 to TRBJ2-1; a weak D match, TRBD2 (6 bases). Deletions cut 4 bases from V and 0 bases from J, with 11 bases between. The CDR3 is made up of 15 amino acids. CDR1 and CDR2 (germline): SGHRS, YFSETQ. CDR3 bases: TGCGCCAGCAGCGGGGAGGAGAGCTCCTACAATGAGCAGTTCTTC. Translating gives CASSGEESSYNEQFF.

This clonotype has just a few counts. The chain links TRBV7-2 to TRBJ2-7, with 9 bases lining up with TRBD2. With the DNA end fitting TRBJ2-5 better, the J assignment may be wrong. From germline, CDR1 is SGHTA and CDR2 FQGNSA. This CDR3 region has 17 residues. The CDR3 nucleotides read TGTGCCAGCAGCTCCCCCAGGGGCGGGGGGGCTCATGAGACCCAGTACTTC. Translating it yields CASSSPRGGGAHETQYF.